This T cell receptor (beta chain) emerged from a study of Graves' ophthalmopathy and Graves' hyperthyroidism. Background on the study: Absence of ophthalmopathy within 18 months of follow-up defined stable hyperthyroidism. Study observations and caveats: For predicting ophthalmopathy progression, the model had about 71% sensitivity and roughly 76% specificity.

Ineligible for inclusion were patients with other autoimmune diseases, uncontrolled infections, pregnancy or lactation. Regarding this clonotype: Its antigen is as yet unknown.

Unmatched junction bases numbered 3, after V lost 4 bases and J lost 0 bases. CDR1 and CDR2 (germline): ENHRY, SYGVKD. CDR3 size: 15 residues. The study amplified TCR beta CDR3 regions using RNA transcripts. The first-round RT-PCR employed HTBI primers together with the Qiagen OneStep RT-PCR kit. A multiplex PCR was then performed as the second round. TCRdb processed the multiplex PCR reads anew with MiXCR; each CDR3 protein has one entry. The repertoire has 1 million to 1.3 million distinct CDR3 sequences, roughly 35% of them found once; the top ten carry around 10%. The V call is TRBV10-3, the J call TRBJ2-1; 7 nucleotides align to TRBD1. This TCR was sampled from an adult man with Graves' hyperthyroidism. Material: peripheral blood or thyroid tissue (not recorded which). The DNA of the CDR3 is TGTGCCATCAGTGCGGGACAGACCTCCTACAATGAGCAGTTCTTC. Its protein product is CAISAGQTSYNEQFF.